The 2 T cell receptor beta chains below come from one sample, sequenced in a study of blood T cell repertoires in COVID-19. TCRdb's table, derived via immunoSEQ multiplex PCR, lists solely in-frame clones and lacks some. The sample yields roughly 100,000 clones, around 87% seen once. The sequencing sample was made of peripheral blood. The receptors were gathered from a human donor in a cohort sampled during active COVID-19.

This chain joins TRBV11-2 and TRBJ1-2; 9 bases line up with TRBD1. With V trimmed by 8 bases and J by 5 bases, 9 bases remained unmatched. The CDR3 is 14 residues long. In germline, CDR1 is SGHAT, CDR2 FQNNGV. The CDR3 is CASGHQDRGYGYTF. The CDR3 DNA follows: TGTGCCAGCGGCCATCAGGACAGGGGATATGGCTACACCTTC.

V usage is TRBV5-5 and J usage is TRBJ2-1; 14 bases align to TRBD2. Germline CDR1 SGHKS, CDR2 YYEKEE (reference sequence). V was clipped by 2 bases and J by 0 bases; unmatched bases: 7. This CDR3 comprises 19 residues. The CDR3, as DNA: TGTGCCAGCAGCTTCGGGACTAGCGGGGGTGTGAGCTCCTACAATGAGCAGTTCTTC. This gives the protein CASSFGTSGGVSSYNEQFF.